A single sample is the source of the 20 T cell receptor beta chains below, sequenced in a study of blood T cells in healthy people across ages. Primed by a sample-barcoded 5' primer and a J-beta primer mix, a second PCR proceeded for 7 to 11 cycles. TCRdb re-called the 5' RACE reads through MiXCR, storing one row per CDR3 protein. Here the sample spans hundreds of thousands of distinct CDR3 sequences, 55% to 70% being singletons. The material sequenced was blood. These TCRs come from a man aged 25 to 40 in good health.

A note on this clonotype: The junction and the germline gene differ at one end; a read error may be behind it. The V call is TRBV30, the J call TRBJ2-5; weak D call: TRBD2 (5 bases). Germline V gives CDR1 GTSNPN, CDR2 SVGIG (reference sequence). This CDR3 contains 12 residues. The CDR3 DNA follows: TGTGCCGGGAGTCCTAGAGGAGAGACCCAGTACTTC. Protein: CAGSPRGETQYF.

This chain connects TRBV7-9 to TRBJ2-1; 10 positions match TRBD2. Germline V gives CDR1 SEHNR, CDR2 FQNEAQ (reference sequence). This CDR3 is built from 16 residues. V dropped 3 bases and J dropped 5; count of bases not matched to a gene: 7. The CDR3 sequence: CASSFSGTSANNEQFF. The DNA of the CDR3 is TGTGCCAGCAGCTTCTCCGGGACTAGCGCAAACAATGAGCAGTTCTTC.

The genes are TRBV28 and TRBJ1-1; no firm D call. The CDR3 sequence is 12 residues long. Trimming stripped 8 bases from V and 11 bases from J, with 18 bases between. CDR1 MDHEN and CDR2 SYDVKM come from the germline V gene. CDR3 in DNA: TGTGCCAGCGAAGACCAAATTCGGGTGGCTTTCTTT. This encodes CASEDQIRVAFF.

This sequence joins TRBV3-1 and TRBJ2-3; D is unclear. From germline, CDR1 is LGHDT and CDR2 YNNKEL (reference sequence). The V end was cut by 1 base, the J end by 4 bases, with 12 bases between. This CDR3 has 15 amino acids. The CDR3 DNA is TGTGCCAGCAGCCAAGTAGGGTCTAGAGCAGATACGCAGTATTTT. Translating it yields CASSQVGSRADTQYF.

CDR3 in amino acids: CSARRSGTRVSQPQHF. DNA for the CDR3: TGCAGTGCTAGACGGTCCGGGACCCGAGTAAGTCAGCCCCAGCATTTT. J is TRBJ1-5 and V is TRBV20-1, with TRBD1 as a possible D gene (5 bases). CDR1 is DFQATT, CDR2 SNEGSKA, per germline (reference sequence). The length of the CDR3 is 16 residues. Trimming took off 2 bases at V and 6 bases at J, with 20 bases between the two ends.

The rearrangement links TRBV20-1 to TRBJ2-7; D tentatively fits TRBD1 or TRBD2 (5 bases each). Germline V lookup: CDR1 DFQATT, CDR2 SNEGSKA (reference sequence). Trimming cost V 6 bases and J 9 bases, with 27 bases left between them. The CDR3 consists of 15 residues. The CDR3 region is CSARPGTKLLLGQYF. CDR3 DNA sequence: TGCAGTGCAAGACCCGGGACCAAGCTACTATTGGGGCAGTACTTC.

This clonotype turned up a few times. This sequence joins TRBV20-1 and TRBJ2-5; either TRBD1 or TRBD2 may supply D (5 bases each). CDR3 length: 19 amino acids. Trimming removed 2 bases from V and 3 bases from J, with 28 bases in between. From germline, CDR1 is DFQATT and CDR2 SNEGSKA (reference sequence). This CDR3 reads CSARSLYDPLTGAEETQYF. Here the CDR3 DNA reads TGCAGTGCTAGATCGCTATATGATCCCCTAACCGGGGCTGAAGAGACCCAGTACTTC.

V gene TRBV20-1 combines with J gene TRBJ2-1; 8 bases align to TRBD2. In germline, CDR1 is DFQATT, CDR2 SNEGSKA (reference sequence). The CDR3 contains 15 residues. With 6 bases clipped from V and 7 bases from J, the junction kept 14 bases outside the gene matches. The CDR3 DNA reads TGCAGTGCAAAATCGGGGGGGCCAAGGGTTAATGAGCAGTTCTTC. Its translation is CSAKSGGPRVNEQFF.

This rearrangement joins TRBV4-2 to TRBJ2-7; perhaps TRBD2 as D (6 bases). This CDR3 has 15 residues. CDR1 and CDR2 from the germline V gene are LGHNA and YNFKEQ. The V gene lost 7 bases and the J gene lost 7 bases, with 23 bases spanning the gap. CDR3 loop: CASNTMEGRYNEQYF. The CDR3 DNA reads TGTGCCAGCAACACGATGGAGGGCCGGTACAATGAGCAGTACTTC.

The chain couples TRBV6-5 to TRBJ1-6; D gene uncertain. CDR3 length equals 16 residues. Trimming removed 6 bases at V and 0 bases at J, with 12 bases between. Germline assignment: CDR1 MNHEY and CDR2 SVGAGI. The chain's CDR3 is CASRLDPSSYNSPLHF. In nucleotides, the CDR3 is TGTGCCAGCAGGTTGGACCCCAGCTCCTATAATTCACCCCTCCACTTT.

V usage is TRBV12-3 or TRBV12-4 and J usage is TRBJ1-2; no reliable D call. The CDR3 extends over 13 amino acids. V dropped 7 bases and J dropped 4 bases, with 13 bases sitting between them. The CDR3 bases are TGTGCCAGCACCTACTCAATCCCCTATGGCTACACCTTC. Its translation: CASTYSIPYGYTF.

The rearrangement links TRBV7-2 to TRBJ1-2; no definite D call. This CDR3 spans 13 amino acids. The ends were cut back, 5 bases at V and 8 bases at J, with 15 bases in the middle. Germline V gene lookup returns CDR1 SGHTA and CDR2 FQGNSA. CDR3 loop: CASSVIQRGGYTF. The CDR3 DNA follows: TGTGCCAGCAGCGTAATTCAGCGAGGCGGCTACACCTTC.

This clonotype was observed a few times. The CDR3 protein is CASSYGNIQYF. CDR3 coding DNA: TGTGCCAGCAGTTACGGTAACATTCAGTACTTC. The gene calls are TRBV6-2 or TRBV6-3 and TRBJ2-4, with D unresolved. The length of the CDR3 is 11 residues. Deletions cut 2 bases from V and 7 bases from J, with 3 bases between. In germline, CDR1 is MNHEY, CDR2 SVGEGT.

The chain joins TRBV13 to TRBJ2-3; TRBD2 aligns across 12 bases. V shed 4 bases, J shed 14 bases, and the junction held 4 bases outside the gene matches. CDR3 length: 12 residues. Germline V CDR1 and CDR2: PRHDT, FYEKMQ (reference sequence). The CDR3 sequence: CASSSPSGGAYF. CDR3 nucleotides: TGTGCCAGCAGCTCCCCTAGCGGGGGGGCGTATTTT.

The V and J genes are TRBV2 and TRBJ2-6; D is perhaps TRBD1 or TRBD2 (5 bases each). Germline V gene sequence: CDR1 SNHLY, CDR2 FYNNEI. This CDR3 is built from 14 residues. V lost 5 bases and J 10 bases, leaving 15 bases between the germline ends. This CDR3 is CASSYTGTPNVLTF. The CDR3 DNA reads as TGTGCCAGCAGTTACACCGGGACCCCAAACGTCCTGACTTTC.

The chain is built from TRBV29-1 and TRBJ1-1; 12 positions match TRBD1. The CDR3 runs to 11 residues. V was pared by 7 bases and J by 12 bases, with 6 bases of the junction left unmatched. Germline assignment: CDR1 SQVTM and CDR2 ANQGSEA. CDR3 in amino acids: CSGDRGRLSFF. CDR3 bases: TGCAGCGGGGACAGGGGGCGATTATCTTTCTTT.

The chain combines TRBV7-8 with TRBJ1-5; possible D gene TRBD1, 5 bases. The CDR3 runs to 15 residues. Trimming removed 5 bases at V and 3 bases at J, with 14 bases between. In germline, CDR1 is SGHVS, CDR2 FQNEAQ. The CDR3 DNA sequence: TGTGCCAGCAGCCCGCAGGGCAGGGACAATCAGCCCCAGCATTTT. It is translated as CASSPQGRDNQPQHF.

The count of this clonotype is one. The gene calls are TRBV12-3 or TRBV12-4 and TRBJ2-3; weak D call: TRBD2 (6 bases). The CDR3 is 16 amino acids. V lost 3 bases to trimming and J lost 4 bases, with 17 bases between them. In nucleotides, the CDR3 is TGTGCCAGCAGTTTCCCCACGGGAGCGAGTGCAGATACGCAGTATTTT. Translation gives CASSFPTGASADTQYF.

The genes are TRBV24-1 and TRBJ2-7; D unresolved. V was clipped by 3 bases and J by 3 bases, with 8 bases between them. CDR1 is KGHDR and CDR2 is SFDVKD in the germline V gene. The CDR3 consists of 13 residues. Written as DNA, the CDR3 is TGTGCCACCAGTGATCGACACGGCTACGAGCAGTACTTC. This encodes CATSDRHGYEQYF.

In the case of this clonotype: Sequence at one end of the junction differs from germline and may be a read error. V usage is TRBV7-2 and J usage is TRBJ2-4; 10 bases agree with TRBD2. The V gene's germline CDR1 is SGHTA and CDR2 FQGNSA. The length of the CDR3 is 15 residues. The CDR3 coding sequence is TGTGCCGGCAGCTTGGTAGCGGGGGGTAATGGGGGCCAGTACTTC. This codes for CAGSLVAGGNGGQYF.